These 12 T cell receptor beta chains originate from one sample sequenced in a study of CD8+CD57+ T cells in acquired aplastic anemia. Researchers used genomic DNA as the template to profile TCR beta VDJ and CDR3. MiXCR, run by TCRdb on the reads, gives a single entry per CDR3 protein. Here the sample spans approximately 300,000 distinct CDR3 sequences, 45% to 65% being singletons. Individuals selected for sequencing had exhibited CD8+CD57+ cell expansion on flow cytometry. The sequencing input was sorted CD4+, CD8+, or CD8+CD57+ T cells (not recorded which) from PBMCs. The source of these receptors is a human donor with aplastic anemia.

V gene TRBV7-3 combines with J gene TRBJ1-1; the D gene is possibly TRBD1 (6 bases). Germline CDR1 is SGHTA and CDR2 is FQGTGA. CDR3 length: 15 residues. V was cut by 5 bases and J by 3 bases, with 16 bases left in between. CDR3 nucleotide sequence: TGTGCCAGCAGCGCGGGGGACAACAAGGACACTGAAGCTTTCTTT. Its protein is CASSAGDNKDTEAFF.

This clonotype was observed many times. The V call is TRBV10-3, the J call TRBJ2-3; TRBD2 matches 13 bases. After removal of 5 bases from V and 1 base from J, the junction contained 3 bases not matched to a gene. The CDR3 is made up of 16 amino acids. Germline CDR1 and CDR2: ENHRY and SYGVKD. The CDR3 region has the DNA TGTGCCATCAGTAGACTAGCGGGGGGACGCACAGATACGCAGTATTTT. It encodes CAISRLAGGRTDTQYF.

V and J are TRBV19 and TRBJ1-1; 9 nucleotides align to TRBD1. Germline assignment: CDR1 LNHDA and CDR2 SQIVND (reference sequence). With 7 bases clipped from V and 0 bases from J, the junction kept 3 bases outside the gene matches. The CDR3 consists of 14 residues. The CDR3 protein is CASIRTGVNTEAFF. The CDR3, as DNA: TGTGCCAGTATCCGGACAGGGGTGAACACTGAAGCTTTCTTT.

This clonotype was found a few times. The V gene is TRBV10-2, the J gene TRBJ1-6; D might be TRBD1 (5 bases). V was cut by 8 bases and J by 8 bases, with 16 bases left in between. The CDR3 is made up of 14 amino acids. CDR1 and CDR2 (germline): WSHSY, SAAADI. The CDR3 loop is CASLEGNSDSPLHF. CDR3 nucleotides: TGCGCCAGCTTGGAGGGGAATTCGGATTCACCCCTCCACTTT.

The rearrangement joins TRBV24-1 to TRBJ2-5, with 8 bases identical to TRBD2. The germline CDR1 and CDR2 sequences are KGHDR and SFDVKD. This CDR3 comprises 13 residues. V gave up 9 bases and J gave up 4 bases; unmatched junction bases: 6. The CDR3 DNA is TGTGCCACCCGCCCCGGGGGGGGAGAGACCCAGTACTTC. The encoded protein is CATRPGGGETQYF.

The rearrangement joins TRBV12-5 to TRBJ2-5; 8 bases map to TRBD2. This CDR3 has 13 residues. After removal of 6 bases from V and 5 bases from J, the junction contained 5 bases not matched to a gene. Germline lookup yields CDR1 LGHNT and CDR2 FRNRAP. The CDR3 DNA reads TGTGCTAGTGGCCAACCGGGGGGGGAGACCCAGTACTTC. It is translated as CASGQPGGETQYF.

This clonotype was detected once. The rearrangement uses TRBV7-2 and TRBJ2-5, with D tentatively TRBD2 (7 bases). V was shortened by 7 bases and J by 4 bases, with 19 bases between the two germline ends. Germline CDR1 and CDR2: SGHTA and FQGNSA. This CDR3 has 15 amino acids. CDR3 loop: CASTIIGGGGETQYF. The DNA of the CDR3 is TGTGCCAGCACCATAATAGGAGGGGGGGGAGAGACCCAGTACTTC.

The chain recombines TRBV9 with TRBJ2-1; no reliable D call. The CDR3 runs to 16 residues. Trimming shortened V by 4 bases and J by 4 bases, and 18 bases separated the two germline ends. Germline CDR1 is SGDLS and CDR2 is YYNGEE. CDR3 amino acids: CASSPLDAHIYNEQFF. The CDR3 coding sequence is TGTGCCAGCAGCCCGCTTGACGCACATATTTACAATGAGCAGTTCTTC. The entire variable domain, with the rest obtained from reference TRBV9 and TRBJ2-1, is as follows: DSGVTQTPKHLITATGQRVTLRCSPRSGDLSVYWYQQSLDQGLQFLIQYYNGEERAKGNILERFSAQQFPDLHSELNLSSLELGDSALYFCASSPLDAHIYNEQFFGPGTRLTVL.

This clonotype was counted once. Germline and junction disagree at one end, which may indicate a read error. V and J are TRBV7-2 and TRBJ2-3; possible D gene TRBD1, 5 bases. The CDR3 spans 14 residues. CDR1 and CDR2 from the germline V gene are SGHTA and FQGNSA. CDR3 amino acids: CASSLVGGADTQDF. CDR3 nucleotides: TGTGCCAGCAGCTTAGTTGGTGGGGCAGATACGCAGGATTTT.

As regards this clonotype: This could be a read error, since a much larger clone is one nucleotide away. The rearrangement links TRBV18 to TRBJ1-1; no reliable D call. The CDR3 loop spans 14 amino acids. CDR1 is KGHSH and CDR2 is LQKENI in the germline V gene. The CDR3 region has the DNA TGTGCCAGCTCACCACCCGATTCGAACACTGAAGCTCTCTTT. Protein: CASSPPDSNTEALF.

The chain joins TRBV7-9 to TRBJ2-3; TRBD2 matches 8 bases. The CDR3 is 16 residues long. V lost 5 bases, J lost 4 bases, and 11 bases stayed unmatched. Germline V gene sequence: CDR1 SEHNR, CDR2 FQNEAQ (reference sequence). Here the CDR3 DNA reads TGTGCCAGCAGCCCCTCGACTAGCGCATACGCAGATACGCAGTATTTT. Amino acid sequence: CASSPSTSAYADTQYF.

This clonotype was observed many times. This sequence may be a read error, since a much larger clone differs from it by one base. CDR3 sequence (DNA): TGCAGTGCTAGAGGTCTTGGGGGAGAGACCCAGTACTTC. Protein product: CSARGLGGETQYF. The chain has TRBV20-1 and TRBJ2-5, with D perhaps assigned TRBD1 or TRBD2 (5 bases each). V lost 1 base and J lost 4, with 10 bases in between. There are 13 residues in the CDR3. The germline V gene has CDR1 DFQATT and CDR2 SNEGSKA (reference sequence).